This T cell receptor beta chain was observed in a study of identical twins. Findings and limits, study-wide: Zero-insertion findings could be partly confounded by invariant cells (MAIT and iNKT cells). Not following the same donors, the study drew its conclusions from cross-sectional statistical analysis. Sharing of beta out-of-frame sequences by twins showed a weaker excess.

Ten or more counts support this clonotype. Its matching antigen is unknown. This CDR3 contains 14 residues. The germline V gene has CDR1 SGHRS and CDR2 YFSETQ. Trimming cost V 8 bases and J 2 bases; bases outside gene matches: 8. Each CDR3 protein gets one entry after TCRdb re-called the 5' RACE reads with MiXCR. The sample lists around 490,000 distinct CDR3 sequences, roughly an eighth seen once, with more than 0.8% in the top ten. These same records also appear under a second study, on yellow fever vaccine responses in identical twins.

The source material was CD4+ T cells sorted from blood. The source of this sequence is a woman under 30 in good health. This chain uses TRBV5-1 with TRBJ2-3; TRBD1 matches at 7 bases. Here the CDR3 DNA reads TGCGCCAGTAAACAGGGGTTCCTCACAGATACGCAGTATTTT. The encoded protein is CASKQGFLTDTQYF.